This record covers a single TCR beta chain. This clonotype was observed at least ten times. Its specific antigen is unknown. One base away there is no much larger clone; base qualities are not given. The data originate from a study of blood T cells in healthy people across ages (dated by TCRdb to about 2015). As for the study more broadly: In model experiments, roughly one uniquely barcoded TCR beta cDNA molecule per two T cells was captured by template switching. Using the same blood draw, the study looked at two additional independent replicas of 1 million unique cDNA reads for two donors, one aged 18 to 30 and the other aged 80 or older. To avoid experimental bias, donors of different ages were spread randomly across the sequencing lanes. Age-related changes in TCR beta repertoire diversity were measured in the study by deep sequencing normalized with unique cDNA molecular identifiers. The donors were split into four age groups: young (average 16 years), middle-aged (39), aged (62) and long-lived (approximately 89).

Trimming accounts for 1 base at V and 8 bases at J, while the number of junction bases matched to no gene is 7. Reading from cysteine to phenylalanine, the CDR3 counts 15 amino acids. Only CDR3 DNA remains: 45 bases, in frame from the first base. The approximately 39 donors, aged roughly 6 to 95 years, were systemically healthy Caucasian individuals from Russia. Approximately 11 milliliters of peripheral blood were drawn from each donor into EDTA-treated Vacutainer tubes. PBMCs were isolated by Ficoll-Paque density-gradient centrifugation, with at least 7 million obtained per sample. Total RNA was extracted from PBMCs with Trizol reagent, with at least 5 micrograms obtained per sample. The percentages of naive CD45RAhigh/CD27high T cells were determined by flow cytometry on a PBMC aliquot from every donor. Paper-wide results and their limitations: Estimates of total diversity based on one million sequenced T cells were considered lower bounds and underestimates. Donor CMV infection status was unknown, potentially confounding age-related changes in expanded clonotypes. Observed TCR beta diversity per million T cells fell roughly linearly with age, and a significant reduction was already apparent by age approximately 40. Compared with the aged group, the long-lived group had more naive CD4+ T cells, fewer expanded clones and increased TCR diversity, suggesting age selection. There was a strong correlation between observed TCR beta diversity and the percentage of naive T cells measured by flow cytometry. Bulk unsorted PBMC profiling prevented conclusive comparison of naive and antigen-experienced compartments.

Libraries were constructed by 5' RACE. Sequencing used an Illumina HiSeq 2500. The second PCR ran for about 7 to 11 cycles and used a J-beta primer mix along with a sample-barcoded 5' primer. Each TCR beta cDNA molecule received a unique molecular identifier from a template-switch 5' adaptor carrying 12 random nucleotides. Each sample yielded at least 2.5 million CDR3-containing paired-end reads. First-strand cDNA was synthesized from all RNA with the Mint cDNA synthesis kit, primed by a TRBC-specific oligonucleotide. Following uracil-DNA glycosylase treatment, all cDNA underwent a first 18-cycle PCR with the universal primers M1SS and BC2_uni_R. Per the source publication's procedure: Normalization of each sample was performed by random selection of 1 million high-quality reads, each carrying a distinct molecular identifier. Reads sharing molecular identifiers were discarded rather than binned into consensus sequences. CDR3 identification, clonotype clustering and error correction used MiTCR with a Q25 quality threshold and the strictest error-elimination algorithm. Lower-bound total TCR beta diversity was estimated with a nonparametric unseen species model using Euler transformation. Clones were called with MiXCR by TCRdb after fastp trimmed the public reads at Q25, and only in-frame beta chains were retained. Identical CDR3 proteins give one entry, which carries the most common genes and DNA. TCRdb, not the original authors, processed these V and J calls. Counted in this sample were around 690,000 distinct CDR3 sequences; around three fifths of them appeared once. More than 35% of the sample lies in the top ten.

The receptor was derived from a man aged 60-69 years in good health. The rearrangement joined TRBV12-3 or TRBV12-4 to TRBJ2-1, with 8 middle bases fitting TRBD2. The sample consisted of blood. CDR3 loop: CASSLVQRGPDEQFF. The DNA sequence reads TGTGCCAGCAGTTTAGTTCAGCGGGGGCCGGATGAGCAGTTCTTC.